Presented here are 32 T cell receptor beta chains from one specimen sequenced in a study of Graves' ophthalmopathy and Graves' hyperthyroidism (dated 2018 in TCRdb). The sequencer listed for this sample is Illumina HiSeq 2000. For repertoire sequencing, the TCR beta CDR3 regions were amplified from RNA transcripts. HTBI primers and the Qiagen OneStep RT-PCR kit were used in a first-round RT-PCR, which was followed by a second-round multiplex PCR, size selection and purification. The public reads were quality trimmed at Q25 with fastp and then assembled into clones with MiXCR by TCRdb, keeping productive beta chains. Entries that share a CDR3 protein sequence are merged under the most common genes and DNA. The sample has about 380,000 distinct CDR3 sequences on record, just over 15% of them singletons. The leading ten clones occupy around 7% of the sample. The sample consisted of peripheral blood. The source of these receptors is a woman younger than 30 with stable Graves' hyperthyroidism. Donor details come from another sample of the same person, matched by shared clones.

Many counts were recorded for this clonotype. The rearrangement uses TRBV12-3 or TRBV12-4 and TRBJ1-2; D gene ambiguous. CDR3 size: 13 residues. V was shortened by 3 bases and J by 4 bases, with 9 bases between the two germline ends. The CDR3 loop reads CASSFEIGYGYTF. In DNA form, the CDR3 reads TGTGCCAGCAGTTTCGAGATCGGCTATGGCTACACCTTC.

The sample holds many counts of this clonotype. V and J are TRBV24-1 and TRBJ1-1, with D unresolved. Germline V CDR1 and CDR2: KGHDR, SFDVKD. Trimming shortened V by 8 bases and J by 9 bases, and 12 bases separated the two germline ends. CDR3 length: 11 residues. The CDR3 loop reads CATTLNGKAFF. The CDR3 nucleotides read TGTGCCACCACCCTTAATGGGAAAGCTTTCTTT.

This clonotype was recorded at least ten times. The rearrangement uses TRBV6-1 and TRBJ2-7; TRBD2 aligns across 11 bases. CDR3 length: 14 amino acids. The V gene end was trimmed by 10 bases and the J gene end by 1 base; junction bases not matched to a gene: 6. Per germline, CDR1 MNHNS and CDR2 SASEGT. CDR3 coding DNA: TGTGCCACCGGCCTAGCGGGGGGATCCTACGAGCAGTACTTC. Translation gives CATGLAGGSYEQYF.

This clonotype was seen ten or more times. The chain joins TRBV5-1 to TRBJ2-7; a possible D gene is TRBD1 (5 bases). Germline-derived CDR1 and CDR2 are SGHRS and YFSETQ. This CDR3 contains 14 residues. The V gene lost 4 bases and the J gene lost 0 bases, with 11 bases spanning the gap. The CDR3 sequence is CASSRRDNSYEQYF. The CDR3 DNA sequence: TGCGCCAGCAGCCGCAGGGATAACTCCTACGAGCAGTACTTC.

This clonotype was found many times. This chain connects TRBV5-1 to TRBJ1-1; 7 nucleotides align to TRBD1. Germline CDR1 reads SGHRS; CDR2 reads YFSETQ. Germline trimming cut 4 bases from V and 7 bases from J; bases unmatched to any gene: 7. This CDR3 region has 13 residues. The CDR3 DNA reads TGCGCCAGCAGCACAGGGGACTGGGGTGAAGCTTTCTTT. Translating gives CASSTGDWGEAFF.

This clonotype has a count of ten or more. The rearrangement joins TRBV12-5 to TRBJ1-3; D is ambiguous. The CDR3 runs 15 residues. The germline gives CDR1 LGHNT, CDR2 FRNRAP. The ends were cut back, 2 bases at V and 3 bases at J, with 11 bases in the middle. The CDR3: CASGLSRVGGNTIYF. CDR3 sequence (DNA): TGTGCTAGTGGTTTGTCCCGAGTAGGTGGAAACACCATATATTTT.

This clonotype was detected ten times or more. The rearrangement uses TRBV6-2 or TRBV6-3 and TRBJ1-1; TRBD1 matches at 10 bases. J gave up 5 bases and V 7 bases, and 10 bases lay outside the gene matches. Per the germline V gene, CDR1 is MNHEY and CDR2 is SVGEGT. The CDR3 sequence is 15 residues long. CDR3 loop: CASISRQGAGTEAFF. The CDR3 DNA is TGTGCCAGCATCTCGAGACAGGGGGCTGGGACTGAAGCTTTCTTT.

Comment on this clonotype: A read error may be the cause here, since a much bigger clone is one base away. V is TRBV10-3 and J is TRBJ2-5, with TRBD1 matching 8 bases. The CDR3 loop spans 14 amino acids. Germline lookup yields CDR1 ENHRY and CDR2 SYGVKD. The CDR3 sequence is CAISGGRGQETQDF. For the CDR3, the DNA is TGTGCCATCAGTGGCGGCAGGGGGCAAGAGACCCAGGACTTC.

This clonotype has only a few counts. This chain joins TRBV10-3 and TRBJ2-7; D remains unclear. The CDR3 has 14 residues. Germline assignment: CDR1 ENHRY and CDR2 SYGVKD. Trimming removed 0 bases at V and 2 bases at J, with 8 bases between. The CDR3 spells CAISESGFPYEQYF. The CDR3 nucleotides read TGTGCCATCAGTGAGTCGGGCTTTCCCTACGAGCAGTACTTC.

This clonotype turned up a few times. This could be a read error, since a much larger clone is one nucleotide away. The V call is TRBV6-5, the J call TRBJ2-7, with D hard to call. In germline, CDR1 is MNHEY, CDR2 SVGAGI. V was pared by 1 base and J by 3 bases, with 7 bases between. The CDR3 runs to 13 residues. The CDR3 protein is CASSYFALYEQYF. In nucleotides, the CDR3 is TGTGCCAGCAGTTACTTCGCACTCTACGAGCAGTACTTC.

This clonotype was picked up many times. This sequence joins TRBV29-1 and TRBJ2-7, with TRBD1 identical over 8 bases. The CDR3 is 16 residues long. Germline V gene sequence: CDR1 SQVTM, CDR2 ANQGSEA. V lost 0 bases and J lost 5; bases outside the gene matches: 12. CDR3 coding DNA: TGCAGCGTTGAAGATCTGGACAGGGAGAAAGTGGACGAGCAGTACTTC. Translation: CSVEDLDREKVDEQYF.

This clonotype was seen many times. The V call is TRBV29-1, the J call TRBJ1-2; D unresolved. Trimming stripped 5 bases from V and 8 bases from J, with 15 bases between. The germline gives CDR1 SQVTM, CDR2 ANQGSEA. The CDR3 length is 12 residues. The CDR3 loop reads CSVTRGPGGYTF. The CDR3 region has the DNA TGCAGCGTTACCCGGGGTCCGGGCGGCTACACCTTC.

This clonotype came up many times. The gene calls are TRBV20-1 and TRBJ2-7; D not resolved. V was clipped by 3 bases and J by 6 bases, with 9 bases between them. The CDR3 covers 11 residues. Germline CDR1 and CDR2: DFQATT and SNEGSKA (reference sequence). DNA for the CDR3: TGCAGTGCTAGCCGAGACTCCGAGCAGTACTTC. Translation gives CSASRDSEQYF.

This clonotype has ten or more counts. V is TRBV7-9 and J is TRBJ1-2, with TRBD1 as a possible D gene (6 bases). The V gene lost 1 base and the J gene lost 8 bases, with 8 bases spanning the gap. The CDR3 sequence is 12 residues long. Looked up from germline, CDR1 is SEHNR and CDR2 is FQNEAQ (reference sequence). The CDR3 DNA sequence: TGTGCCAGCAGCTTAGAACAGGGAGGCTACACCTTC. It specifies CASSLEQGGYTF.

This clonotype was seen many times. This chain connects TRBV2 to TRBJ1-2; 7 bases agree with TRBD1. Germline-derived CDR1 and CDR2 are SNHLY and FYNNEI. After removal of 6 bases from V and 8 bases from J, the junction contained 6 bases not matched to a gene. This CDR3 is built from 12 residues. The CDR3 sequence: CASRISGGGYTF. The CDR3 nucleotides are TGTGCCAGCAGGATTTCAGGGGGAGGCTACACCTTC.

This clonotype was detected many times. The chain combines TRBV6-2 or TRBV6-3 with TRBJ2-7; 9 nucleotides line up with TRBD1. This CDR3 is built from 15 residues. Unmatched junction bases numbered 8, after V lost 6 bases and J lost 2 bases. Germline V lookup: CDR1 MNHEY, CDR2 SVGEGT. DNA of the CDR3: TGTGCCAGCAGCCTAGAACAGGGGGCCACCTACGAGCAGTACTTC. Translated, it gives CASSLEQGATYEQYF.

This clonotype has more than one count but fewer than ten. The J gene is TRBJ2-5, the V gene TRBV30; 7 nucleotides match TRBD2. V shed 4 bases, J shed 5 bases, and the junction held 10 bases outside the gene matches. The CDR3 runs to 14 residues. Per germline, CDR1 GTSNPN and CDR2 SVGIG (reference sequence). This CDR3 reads CAWTSGHLGETQYF. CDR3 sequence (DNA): TGTGCCTGGACTAGCGGCCACCTAGGGGAGACCCAGTACTTC.

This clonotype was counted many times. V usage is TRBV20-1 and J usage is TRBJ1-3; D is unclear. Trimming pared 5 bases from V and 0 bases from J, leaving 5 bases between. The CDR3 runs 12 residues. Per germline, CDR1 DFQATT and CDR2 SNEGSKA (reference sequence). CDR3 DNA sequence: TGCAGTGCTTCCATCTCTGGAAACACCATATATTTT. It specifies CSASISGNTIYF.

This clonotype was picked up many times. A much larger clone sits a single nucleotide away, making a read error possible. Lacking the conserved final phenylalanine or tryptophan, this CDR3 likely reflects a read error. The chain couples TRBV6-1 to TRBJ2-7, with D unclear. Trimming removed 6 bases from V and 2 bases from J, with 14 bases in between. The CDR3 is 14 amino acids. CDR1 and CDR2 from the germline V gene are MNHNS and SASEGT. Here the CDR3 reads CASRGPGVTYEQYL. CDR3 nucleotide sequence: TGTGCCAGCAGGGGCCCTGGGGTTACCTACGAGCAGTACCTC.

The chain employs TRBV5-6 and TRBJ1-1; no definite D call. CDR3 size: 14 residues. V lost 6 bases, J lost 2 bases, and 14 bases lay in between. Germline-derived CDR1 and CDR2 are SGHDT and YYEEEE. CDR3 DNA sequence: TGTGCCAGCACCAAGGACCTGATAAACACTGAAGCTTTCTTT. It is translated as CASTKDLINTEAFF.

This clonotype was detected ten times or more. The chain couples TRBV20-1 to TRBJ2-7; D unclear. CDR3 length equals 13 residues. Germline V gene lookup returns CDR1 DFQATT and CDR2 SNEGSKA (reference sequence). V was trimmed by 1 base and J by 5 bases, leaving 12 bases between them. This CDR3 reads CSARVVGIHEQYF. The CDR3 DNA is TGCAGTGCTAGAGTAGTTGGGATCCACGAGCAGTACTTC.

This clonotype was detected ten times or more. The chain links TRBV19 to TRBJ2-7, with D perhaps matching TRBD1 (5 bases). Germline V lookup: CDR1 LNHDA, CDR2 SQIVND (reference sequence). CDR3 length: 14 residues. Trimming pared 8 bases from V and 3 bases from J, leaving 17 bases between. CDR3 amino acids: CASGQGRDNYEQYF. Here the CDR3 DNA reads TGTGCCAGTGGTCAGGGCAGGGATAACTACGAGCAGTACTTC. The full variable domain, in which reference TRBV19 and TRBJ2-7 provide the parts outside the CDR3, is DGGITQSPKYLFRKEGQNVTLSCEQNLNHDAMYWYRQDPGQGLRLIYYSQIVNDFQKGDIAEGYSVSREKKESFPLTVTSAQKNPTAFYLCASGQGRDNYEQYFGPGTRLTVT.

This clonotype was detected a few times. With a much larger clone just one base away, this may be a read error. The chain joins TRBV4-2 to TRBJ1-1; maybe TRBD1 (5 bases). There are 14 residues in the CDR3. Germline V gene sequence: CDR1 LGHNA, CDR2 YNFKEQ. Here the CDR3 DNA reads TGTGCCAGCAGCCACTGGATACCGGACACTGAAGCTTGCTTT. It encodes CASSHWIPDTEACF.

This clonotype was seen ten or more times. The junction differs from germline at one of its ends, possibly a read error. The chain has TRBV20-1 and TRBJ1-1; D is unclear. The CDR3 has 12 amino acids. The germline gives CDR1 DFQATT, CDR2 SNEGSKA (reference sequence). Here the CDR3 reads CSASLENTEALF. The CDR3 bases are TGCAGTGCTTCCCTAGAGAACACTGAAGCTCTCTTT.

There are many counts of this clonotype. This chain's CDR3 is CSVGAGDGYTF. DNA of the CDR3: TGCAGCGTTGGGGCAGGGGATGGCTACACCTTC. The rearrangement links TRBV29-1 to TRBJ1-2; a possible D gene is TRBD1 (6 bases). The germline V gene has CDR1 SQVTM and CDR2 ANQGSEA. Trimming removed 4 bases at V and 6 bases at J, with 9 bases between. The CDR3 is made up of 11 amino acids.

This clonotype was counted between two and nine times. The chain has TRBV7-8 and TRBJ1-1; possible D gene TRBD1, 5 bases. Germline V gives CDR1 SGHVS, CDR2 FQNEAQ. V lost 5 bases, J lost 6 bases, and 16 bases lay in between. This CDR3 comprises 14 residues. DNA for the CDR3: TGTGCCAGCAGCCCGAGGGACTGCGTCTCTGAAGCTTTCTTT. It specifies CASSPRDCVSEAFF. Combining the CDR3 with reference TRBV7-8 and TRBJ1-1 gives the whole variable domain GAGVSQSPRYKVAKRGQDVALRCDPISGHVSLFWYQQALGQGPEFLTYFQNEAQLDKSGLPSDRFFAERPEGSVSTLKIQRTQQEDSAVYLCASSPRDCVSEAFFGQGTRLTVV.

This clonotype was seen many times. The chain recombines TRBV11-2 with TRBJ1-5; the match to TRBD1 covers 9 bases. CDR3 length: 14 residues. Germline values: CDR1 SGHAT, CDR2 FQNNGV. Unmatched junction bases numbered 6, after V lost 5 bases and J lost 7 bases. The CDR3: CASSKGQGGQPQHF. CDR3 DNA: TGTGCCAGCAGCAAGGGACAGGGAGGACAGCCCCAGCATTTT.

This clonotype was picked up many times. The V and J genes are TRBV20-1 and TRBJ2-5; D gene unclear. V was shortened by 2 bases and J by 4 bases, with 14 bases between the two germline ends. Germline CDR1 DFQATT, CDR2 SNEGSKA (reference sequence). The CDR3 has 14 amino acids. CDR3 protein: CSARPVDVGETQYF. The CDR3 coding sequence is TGCAGTGCTAGACCGGTGGATGTGGGAGAGACCCAGTACTTC.

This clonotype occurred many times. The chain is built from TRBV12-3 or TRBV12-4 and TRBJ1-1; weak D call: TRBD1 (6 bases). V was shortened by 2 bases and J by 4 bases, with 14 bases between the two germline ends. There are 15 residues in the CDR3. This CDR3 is CASSLRLGGGTEAFF. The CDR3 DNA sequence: TGTGCCAGCAGTTTAAGGTTAGGGGGAGGCACTGAAGCTTTCTTT.

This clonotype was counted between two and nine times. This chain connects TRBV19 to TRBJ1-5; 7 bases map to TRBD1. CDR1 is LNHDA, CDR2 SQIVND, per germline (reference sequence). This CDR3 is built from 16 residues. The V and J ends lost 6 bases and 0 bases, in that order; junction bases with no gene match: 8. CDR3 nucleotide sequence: TGTGCCAGTAGAAACCGGGACAGTAATAGCAATCAGCCCCAGCATTTT. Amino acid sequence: CASRNRDSNSNQPQHF.

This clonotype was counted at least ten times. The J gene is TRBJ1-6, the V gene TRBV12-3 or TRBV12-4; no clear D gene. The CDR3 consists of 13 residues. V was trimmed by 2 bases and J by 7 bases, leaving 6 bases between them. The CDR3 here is CASSLTDNSPLHF. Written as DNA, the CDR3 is TGTGCCAGCAGTTTAACCGACAATTCACCCCTCCACTTT.

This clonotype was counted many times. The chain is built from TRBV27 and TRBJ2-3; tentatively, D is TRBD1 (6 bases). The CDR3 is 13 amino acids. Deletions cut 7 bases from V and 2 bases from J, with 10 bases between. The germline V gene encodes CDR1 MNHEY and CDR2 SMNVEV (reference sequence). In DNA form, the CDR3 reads TGTGCCAGCACCGGGACATCCACAGATACGCAGTATTTT. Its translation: CASTGTSTDTQYF.